These 11 T cell receptor beta chains originate from one sample sequenced in a study of blood T cell repertoires in COVID-19. Assay: immunoSEQ multiplex PCR; the TCRdb copy retains only in-frame clones and omits some. The sample lists tens of thousands of clones, roughly 85% occurring once. Sequenced material: peripheral blood. The receptor source for this set is a human donor in a cohort sampled during active COVID-19.

This clone was detected only once. The gene calls are TRBV4-1 and TRBJ2-7; tentatively, D is TRBD2 (5 bases). CDR3 length equals 15 residues. CDR1 and CDR2 (germline): MGHRA, YSYEKL. The V end lost 2 bases, the J end lost 1 base, and 12 bases lay between the germline ends. In nucleotides, the CDR3 is TGCGCCAGCAGCCAACCGGGAACTGGGTCCTACGAGCAGTACTTC. It encodes CASSQPGTGSYEQYF.

The chain combines TRBV6-2 or TRBV6-3 with TRBJ2-5; 11 nucleotides align to TRBD2. The CDR3 length is 15 residues. V was pared by 4 bases and J by 4 bases, with 5 bases of the junction left unmatched. Per the germline V gene, CDR1 is MNHEY and CDR2 is SVGEGT. CDR3 in DNA: TGTGCCAGCAGTTTACCCCTAGCGGGGGGAGAGACCCAGTACTTC. As protein: CASSLPLAGGETQYF.

J is TRBJ2-3 and V is TRBV5-1; 7 nucleotides agree with TRBD2. This CDR3 contains 16 residues. Looked up from germline, CDR1 is SGHRS and CDR2 is YFSETQ. Germline trimming cut 0 bases from V and 0 bases from J; bases unmatched to any gene: 4. DNA for the CDR3: TGCGCCAGCAGCTTGGTAGCTAGCGGAAGCACAGATACGCAGTATTTT. It specifies CASSLVASGSTDTQYF. The whole variable domain, remainder taken from reference TRBV5-1 and TRBJ2-3, is KAGVTQTPRYLIKTRGQQVTLSCSPISGHRSVSWYQQTPGQGLQFLFEYFSETQRNKGNFPGRFSGRQFSNSRSEMNVSTLELGDSALYLCASSLVASGSTDTQYFGPGTRLTVL.

V is TRBV5-1 and J is TRBJ2-5, with D perhaps TRBD1 (5 bases). Germline V gene data show CDR1 as SGHRS and CDR2 as YFSETQ. V lost 0 bases, J lost 2 bases, and 14 bases lay in between. This CDR3 spans 16 amino acids. As DNA, the CDR3 is TGCGCCAGCAGCTTGGTTGAGACAGAATATCAAGAGACCCAGTACTTC. This translates into CASSLVETEYQETQYF.

V usage is TRBV19 and J usage is TRBJ2-7, with TRBD2 matching 8 bases. The CDR3 sequence is 19 residues long. V gave up 5 bases and J gave up 3 bases; unmatched junction bases: 21. The V gene's germline CDR1 is LNHDA and CDR2 SQIVND (reference sequence). The CDR3 protein is CASSPRMGRLALANYEQYF. CDR3 nucleotide sequence: TGTGCCAGTAGTCCGCGTATGGGGAGACTAGCGCTTGCCAACTACGAGCAGTACTTC.

The genes are TRBV18 and TRBJ2-1; D may be TRBD2 (6 bases). Germline V gene data show CDR1 as KGHSH and CDR2 as LQKENI. The V gene lost 3 bases and the J gene lost 2 bases, with 20 bases spanning the gap. This CDR3 comprises 18 residues. The chain's CDR3 is CASSPSLEKRTTYNEQFF. The CDR3 region has the DNA TGTGCCAGCTCACCCTCATTAGAGAAACGGACTACCTACAATGAGCAGTTCTTC.

The J gene is TRBJ1-2, the V gene TRBV5-4, with 8 positions matching TRBD1. The V and J ends lost 1 base and 4 bases, in that order; junction bases with no gene match: 9. Germline CDR1 is SGHNT and CDR2 is YYREEE (reference sequence). The CDR3 sequence is 16 residues long. CDR3 nucleotide sequence: TGTGCCAGCAGCTTGCCGACAGGGGAGCGGAGCTATGGCTACACCTTC. This gives the protein CASSLPTGERSYGYTF.

The genes are TRBV10-2 and TRBJ1-5; D is perhaps TRBD1 (5 bases). Trimming stripped 3 bases from V and 7 bases from J, with 10 bases between. Looked up from germline, CDR1 is WSHSY and CDR2 is SAAADI. This CDR3 is 13 amino acids long. The CDR3 DNA follows: TGCGCCAGCAGTGACTGGCAGGGCCAGCCCCAGCATTTT. It encodes CASSDWQGQPQHF.

The chain couples TRBV28 to TRBJ2-3, with D possibly TRBD1 on 6 matching bases. V was clipped by 3 bases and J by 5 bases, with 12 bases between them. From germline, CDR1 is MDHEN and CDR2 SYDVKM. The CDR3 spans 14 residues. CDR3 nucleotides: TGTGCCAGCAGTTTGGCAGGGGCGAGAGATACGCAGTATTTT. Protein product: CASSLAGARDTQYF.

The rearrangement uses TRBV5-5 and TRBJ2-7; D is perhaps TRBD1 (6 bases). Per germline, CDR1 SGHKS and CDR2 YYEKEE (reference sequence). CDR3 size: 14 residues. V lost 5 bases and J lost 8, with 20 bases in between. The CDR3 sequence is CASSLDSSTYKQYF. The CDR3 nucleotides are TGTGCCAGCAGTCTGGACAGCAGTACGTATAAGCAGTACTTC.

This chain uses TRBV18 with TRBJ2-5, with 8 bases that match TRBD1. The germline gives CDR1 KGHSH, CDR2 LQKENI. This CDR3 region has 18 residues. J lost 6 bases, V lost 2 bases, and 17 bases had no gene match. The CDR3 coding sequence is TGTGCCAGCTCACCAATCAGGCAGGGGGCGATTCGTCCGCAGACCCAGTACTTC. It encodes CASSPIRQGAIRPQTQYF.